This is a list of T cell receptor beta chains from one sample in a study of blood T cell repertoires in COVID-19. The protocol was immunoSEQ multiplex PCR, while the TCRdb copy is restricted to in-frame clones and leaves out a portion. The table includes roughly 410,000 clones, more than 75% detected once. The sample consisted of peripheral blood. Receptors originate from a woman aged 55-70 years with COVID-19, enrolled during active disease. CDR3s include the opening cysteine and the closing phenylalanine or tryptophan. D genes are given only for firm matches. For some rows the clone size is stated as once, few or many, or as a class when expanded; others skip it.

j_call cdr3_length v_call clone_size d_call cdr3_nt cdr3_aa
TRBJ1-5 13 TRBV6-6 - - TGTGCCAGCAACATTGGGGCTAATCAGCCCCAGCATTTT CASNIGANQPQHF
TRBJ1-1 13 TRBV5-1 - - TGCGCCAGCAGCTTGATCGTTAACACTGAAGCTTTCTTT CASSLIVNTEAFF
TRBJ1-5 15 TRBV9 - TRBD1 TGTGCCAGCAGCCCCACAGGGGGAAGCAATCAGCCCCAGCATTTT CASSPTGGSNQPQHF
TRBJ2-5 16 TRBV3-1/TRBV3-2 - TRBD2 TGTGCCAGCAGTGCGTGGGGACTAGGGGGAGGAGAGACCCAGTACTTC CASSAWGLGGGETQYF
TRBJ1-1 14 TRBV6-5 - TRBD1 TGTGCCAGCAGTTTCCAGGGGGTGAACACTGAAGCTTTCTTT CASSFQGVNTEAFF
TRBJ2-5 16 TRBV5-1 - TRBD2 TGCGCCAGCAGCAGCGGACTAGCGGGGGCTCAAGAGACCCAGTACTTC CASSSGLAGAQETQYF
TRBJ1-2 15 TRBV4-1 many - TGCGCCAGCAGCCAAGGCGAAGCGGGAGGGTCTGGCTACACCTTC CASSQGEAGGSGYTF
TRBJ1-1 12 TRBV18 - - TGTGCCAGCTCACCCGAGGCCCCGGAGGCTTTCTTT CASSPEAPEAFF
TRBJ1-6 13 TRBV29-1 - - TGCAGCGTTCGTCAGGGCTTCAATTCACCCCTCCACTTT CSVRQGFNSPLHF
TRBJ2-7 16 TRBV5-1 - TRBD2 TGCGCCAGCAGCTTCAACAGACTAGCGGGGGCCTACGAGCAGTACTTC CASSFNRLAGAYEQYF
TRBJ1-3 15 TRBV5-1 - - TGCGCCAGCAGTTCTGGGGCCGTTGCTGGAAACACCATATATTTT CASSSGAVAGNTIYF
TRBJ2-2 16 TRBV7-2 - TRBD1 TGTGCCAGCAGTAACTATATGGGACAGGGCTGGTGGGAGCTGTTTTTT CASSNYMGQGWWELFF
TRBJ2-3 13 TRBV9 - - TGTGCCAGCAGCGTCTACCGTACAGATACGCAGTATTTT CASSVYRTDTQYF
TRBJ2-5 17 TRBV2 few TRBD2 TGTGCCAGCAGTGAAGGAGTAGGTAGCGGGGGTCAAGAGACCCAGTACTTC CASSEGVGSGGQETQYF
TRBJ2-5 17 TRBV4-2 - TRBD2 TGTGCCAGCAGCCAAAGCGGTCCTAGCGGGGGCCAAGAGACCCAGTACTTC CASSQSGPSGGQETQYF
TRBJ1-1 14 TRBV5-1 - - TGCGCCAGCAGCTTAGGCGGGGGCGGCACTGAAGCTTTCTTT CASSLGGGGTEAFF
TRBJ1-3 16 TRBV5-6 once - TGTGCCAGCAGCGGGGCCTTATGGCTGGGTGGAAACACCATATATTTT CASSGALWLGGNTIYF
TRBJ1-2 14 TRBV19 - - TGTGCCAGTAGTTCGACACAGGAAAACTATGGCTACACCTTC CASSSTQENYGYTF
TRBJ1-2 14 TRBV5-4 - - TGTGCCAGCAGCTACGACATTCAGGGCTATGGCTACACCTTC CASSYDIQGYGYTF
TRBJ1-1 18 TRBV7-3 - TRBD1 TGTGCCAGCAGCCTGAGGGCCACCGGGACAGGGGAAAACACTGAAGCTTTCTTT CASSLRATGTGENTEAFF
TRBJ1-1 13 TRBV5-6 - TRBD1 TGTGCCAGCAGCTTGGGACAGGGTTCTGAAGCTTTCTTT CASSLGQGSEAFF
TRBJ2-3 12 TRBV12-3/TRBV12-4 - TRBD2 TGTGCCAGCAGCCCCCAAGCGGGGGCGCAGTATTTT CASSPQAGAQYF
TRBJ1-2 14 TRBV7-9 - - TGTGCCAGCAGCTTGCCCAGGTTCGACTATGGCTACACCTTC CASSLPRFDYGYTF
TRBJ2-1 18 TRBV5-1 - - TGCGCCAGCAGCTATTACACGACAGGCCCCAGCTCCTACAATGAGCAGTTCTTC CASSYYTTGPSSYNEQFF
TRBJ1-6 15 TRBV6-5 - - TGTGCCAGCAGTTCGACCCTCGGACTTAATTCACCCCTCCACTTT CASSSTLGLNSPLHF
TRBJ2-5 15 TRBV2 once TRBD2 TGTGCCAGCAGTGAATCGGGACTAAGCGGAGAGACCCAGTACTTC CASSESGLSGETQYF